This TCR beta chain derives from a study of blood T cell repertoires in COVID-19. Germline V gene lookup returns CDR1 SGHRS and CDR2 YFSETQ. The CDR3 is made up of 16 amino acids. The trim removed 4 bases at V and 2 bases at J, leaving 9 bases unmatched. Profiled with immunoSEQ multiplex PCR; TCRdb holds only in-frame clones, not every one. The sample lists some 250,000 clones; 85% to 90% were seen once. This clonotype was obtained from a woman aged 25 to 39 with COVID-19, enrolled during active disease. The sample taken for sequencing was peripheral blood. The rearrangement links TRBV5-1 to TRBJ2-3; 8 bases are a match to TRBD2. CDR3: CASSPSAGGPTDTQYF. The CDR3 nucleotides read TGCGCCAGCAGCCCTAGTGCGGGGGGCCCCACAGATACGCAGTATTTT.